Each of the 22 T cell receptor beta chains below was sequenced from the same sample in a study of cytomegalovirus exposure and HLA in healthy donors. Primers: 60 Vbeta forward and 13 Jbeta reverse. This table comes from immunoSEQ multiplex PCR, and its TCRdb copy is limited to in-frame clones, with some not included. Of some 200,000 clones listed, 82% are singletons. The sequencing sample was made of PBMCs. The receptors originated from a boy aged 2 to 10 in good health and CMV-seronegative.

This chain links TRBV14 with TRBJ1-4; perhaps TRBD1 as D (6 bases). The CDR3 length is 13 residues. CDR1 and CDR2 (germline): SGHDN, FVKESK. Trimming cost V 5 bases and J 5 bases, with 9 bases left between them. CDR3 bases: TGTGCCAGCAGCTGGACAGTGAATGAAAAACTGTTTTTT. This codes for CASSWTVNEKLFF. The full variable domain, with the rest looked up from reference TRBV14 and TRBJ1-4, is EAGVTQFPSHSVIEKGQTVTLRCDPISGHDNLYWYRRVMGKEIKFLLHFVKESKQDESGMPNNRFLAERTGGTYSTLKVQPAELEDSGVYFCASSWTVNEKLFFGSGTQLSVL.

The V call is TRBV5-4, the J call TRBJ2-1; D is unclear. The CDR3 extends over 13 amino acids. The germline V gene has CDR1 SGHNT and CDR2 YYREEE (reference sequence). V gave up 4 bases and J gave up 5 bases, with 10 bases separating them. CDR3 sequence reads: CASSETGNNEQFF. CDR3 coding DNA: TGTGCCAGCAGCGAGACTGGAAACAATGAGCAGTTCTTC. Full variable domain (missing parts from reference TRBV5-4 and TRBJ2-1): ETGVTQSPTHLIKTRGQQVTLRCSSQSGHNTVSWYQQALGQGPQFIFQYYREEENGRGNFPPRFSGLQFPNYSSELNVNALELDDSALYLCASSETGNNEQFFGPGTRLTVL.

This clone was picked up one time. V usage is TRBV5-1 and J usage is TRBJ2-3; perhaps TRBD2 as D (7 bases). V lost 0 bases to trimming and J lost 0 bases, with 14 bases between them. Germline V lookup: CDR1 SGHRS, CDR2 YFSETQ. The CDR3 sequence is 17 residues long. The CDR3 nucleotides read TGCGCCAGCAGCTTGGGGGTCGGCGGGGGCAGCACAGATACGCAGTATTTT. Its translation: CASSLGVGGGSTDTQYF.

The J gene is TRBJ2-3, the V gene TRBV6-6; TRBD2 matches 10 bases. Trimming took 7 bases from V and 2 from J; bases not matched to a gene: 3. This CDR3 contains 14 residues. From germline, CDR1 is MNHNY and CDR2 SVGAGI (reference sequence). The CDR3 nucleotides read TGTGCCAGCATTAGCGGGGGGCACACAGATACGCAGTATTTT. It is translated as CASISGGHTDTQYF.

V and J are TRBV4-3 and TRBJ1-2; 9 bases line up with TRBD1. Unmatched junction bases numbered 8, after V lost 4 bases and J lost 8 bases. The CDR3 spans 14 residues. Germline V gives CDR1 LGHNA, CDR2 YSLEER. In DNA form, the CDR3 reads TGCGCCAGCAGCCGCATACAGGGGGCGGGGGGCTACACCTTC. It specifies CASSRIQGAGGYTF.

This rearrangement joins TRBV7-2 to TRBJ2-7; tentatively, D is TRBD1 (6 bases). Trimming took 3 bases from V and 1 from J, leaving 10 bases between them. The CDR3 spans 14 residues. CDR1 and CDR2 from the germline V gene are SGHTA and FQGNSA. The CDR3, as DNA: TGTGCCAGCAGCTTCCGGGACACATCCTACGAGCAGTACTTC. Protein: CASSFRDTSYEQYF.

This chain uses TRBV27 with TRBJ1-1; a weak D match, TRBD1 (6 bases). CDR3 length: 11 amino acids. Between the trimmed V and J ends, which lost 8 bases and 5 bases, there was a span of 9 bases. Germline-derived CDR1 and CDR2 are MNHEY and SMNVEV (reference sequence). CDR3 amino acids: CASGDTTEAFF. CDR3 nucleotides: TGTGCCAGCGGGGACACGACTGAAGCTTTCTTT.

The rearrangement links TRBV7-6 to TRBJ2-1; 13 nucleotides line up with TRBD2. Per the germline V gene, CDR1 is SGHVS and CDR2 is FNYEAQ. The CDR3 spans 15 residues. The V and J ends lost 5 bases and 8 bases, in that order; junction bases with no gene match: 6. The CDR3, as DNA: TGTGCCAGCAGCGAACTAGCGGGGGGGGTGGATGAGCAGTTCTTC. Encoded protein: CASSELAGGVDEQFF.

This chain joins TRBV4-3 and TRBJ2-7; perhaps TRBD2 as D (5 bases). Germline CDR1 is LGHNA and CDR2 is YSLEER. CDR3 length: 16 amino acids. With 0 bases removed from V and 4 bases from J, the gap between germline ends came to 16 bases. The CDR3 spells CASSQESGLALYEQYF. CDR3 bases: TGCGCCAGCAGCCAAGAATCGGGATTGGCATTATACGAGCAGTACTTC.

The CDR3 DNA reads TGTGCCATCAGTGAGAAGGGACAGGGATCAACTAATGAAAAACTGTTTTTT. Amino acid sequence: CAISEKGQGSTNEKLFF. The rearrangement links TRBV10-3 to TRBJ1-4; 9 positions match TRBD1. Germline lookup yields CDR1 ENHRY and CDR2 SYGVKD. The junction had 4 bases not matched to a gene; V was cut back by 2 bases and J by 0 bases. The CDR3 length is 17 residues.

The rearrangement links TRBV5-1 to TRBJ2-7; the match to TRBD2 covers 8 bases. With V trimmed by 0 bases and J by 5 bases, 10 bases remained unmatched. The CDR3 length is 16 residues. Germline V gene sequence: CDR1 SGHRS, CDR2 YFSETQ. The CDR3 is CASSLGYGGAYNEQYF. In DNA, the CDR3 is TGCGCCAGCAGCTTGGGGTACGGGGGGGCCTACAACGAGCAGTACTTC.

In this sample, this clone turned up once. The CDR3 region is CASSRSVGGETQYF. CDR3 coding DNA: TGTGCCAGCAGCCGGTCGGTGGGGGGGGAGACCCAGTACTTC. The chain uses TRBV7-8 and TRBJ2-5; TRBD2 aligns across 7 bases. Germline CDR1 reads SGHVS; CDR2 reads FQNEAQ. J was trimmed by 5 bases and V by 5 bases; bases with no gene match: 8. The CDR3 is 14 amino acids.

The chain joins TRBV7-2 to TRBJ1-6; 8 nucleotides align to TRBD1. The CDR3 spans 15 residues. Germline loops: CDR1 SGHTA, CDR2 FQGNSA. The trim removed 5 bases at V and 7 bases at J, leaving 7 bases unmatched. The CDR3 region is CASSTPGQVNSPLHF. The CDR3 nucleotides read TGTGCCAGCAGCACACCGGGACAGGTCAATTCACCCCTCCACTTT.

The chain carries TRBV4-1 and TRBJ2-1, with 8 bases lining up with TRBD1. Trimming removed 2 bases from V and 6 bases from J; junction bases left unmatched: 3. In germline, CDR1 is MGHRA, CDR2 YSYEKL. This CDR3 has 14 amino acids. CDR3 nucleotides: TGCGCCAGCAGCCAACGGACAGGGACCAATGAGCAGTTCTTC. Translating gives CASSQRTGTNEQFF.

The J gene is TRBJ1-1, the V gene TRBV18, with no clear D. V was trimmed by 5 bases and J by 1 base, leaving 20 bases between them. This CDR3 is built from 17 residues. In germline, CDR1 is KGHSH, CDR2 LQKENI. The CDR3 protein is CASSAGSGRGANTEAFF. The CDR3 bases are TGTGCCAGCTCAGCAGGCAGCGGGCGGGGAGCGAACACTGAAGCTTTCTTT.

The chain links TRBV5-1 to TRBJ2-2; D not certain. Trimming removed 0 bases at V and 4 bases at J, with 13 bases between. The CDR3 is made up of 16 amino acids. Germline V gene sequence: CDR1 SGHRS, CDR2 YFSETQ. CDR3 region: CASSLADSPSTGELFF. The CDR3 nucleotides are TGCGCCAGCAGCTTGGCCGATTCCCCTAGCACCGGGGAGCTGTTTTTT.

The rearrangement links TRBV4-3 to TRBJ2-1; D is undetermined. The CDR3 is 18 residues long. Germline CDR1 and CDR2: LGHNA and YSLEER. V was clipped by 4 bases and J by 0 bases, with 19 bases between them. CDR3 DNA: TGCGCCAGCAGCCCCACCCCGGCTTCTAGTAGCTCCTACAATGAGCAGTTCTTC. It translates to CASSPTPASSSSYNEQFF.

The CDR3 coding sequence is TGTGCCAGCAGCGAGTCTGGACAGGGGCCTCCTCGGGAGCAGTACTTC. It encodes CASSESGQGPPREQYF. V and J are TRBV9 and TRBJ2-7, with 9 nucleotides matching TRBD1. Germline V gene data show CDR1 as SGDLS and CDR2 as YYNGEE. CDR3 length equals 16 residues. The J segment lost 7 bases and the V segment lost 3 bases, leaving 14 bases of the junction unmatched.

The CDR3 region has the DNA TGTGCCAGCAGCTACGAGAGCGGACCCCGGGGGACAGATACGCAGTATTTT. Translated, it gives CASSYESGPRGTDTQYF. The gene calls are TRBV7-2 and TRBJ2-3; perhaps TRBD2 as D (6 bases). Trimming cost V 4 bases and J 3 bases, with 20 bases left between them. The CDR3 spans 17 residues. Germline V gives CDR1 SGHTA, CDR2 FQGNSA.

The CDR3 nucleotides read TGCGCCAGCAGCTCCTCGGCGGCAGCCTCTGGAAACACCATATATTTT. This codes for CASSSSAAASGNTIYF. The V call is TRBV5-1, the J call TRBJ1-3, with no clear D. This CDR3 is 16 amino acids long. Germline values: CDR1 SGHRS, CDR2 YFSETQ. V was trimmed by 3 bases and J by 0 bases, leaving 13 bases between them.

The CDR3 bases are TGTGCCAGCAGTGAATATGAGGCCATGAACACTGAAGCTTTCTTT. It is translated as CASSEYEAMNTEAFF. The chain is built from TRBV2 and TRBJ1-1; D is unclear. The germline V and J ends were trimmed by 2 bases and 0 bases, with 10 bases remaining between them. CDR1 SNHLY and CDR2 FYNNEI come from the germline V gene. The CDR3 sequence is 15 residues long.

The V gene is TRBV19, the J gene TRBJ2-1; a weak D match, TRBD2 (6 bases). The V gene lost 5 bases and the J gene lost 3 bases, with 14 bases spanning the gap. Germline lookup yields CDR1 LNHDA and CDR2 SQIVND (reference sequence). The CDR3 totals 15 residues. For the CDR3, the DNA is TGTGCCAGTAGTTCTGGGGGGATCGGCTACAATGAGCAGTTCTTC. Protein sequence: CASSSGGIGYNEQFF.